The sequence of this T cell receptor (beta chain) was determined in a study of T-cell reconstitution after alpha-beta-depleted transplantation in children. This clonotype came up many times. The V segment lost 4 bases and the J segment 5 bases; nucleotides outside the gene matches: 8. This CDR3 is 15 amino acids long. In germline, CDR1 is MGHDK, CDR2 SYGVNS. TCRbeta library construction was performed incorporating unique molecular identifiers. TCRdb ran MiXCR on the PCR reads and lists one entry per CDR3 protein. This table holds about 610,000 distinct CDR3 sequences, about 10% found once. This clonotype was obtained from a human donor who donated a stem cell graft to a child with acute myeloid leukemia. The sequences come from PBMCs from the stem cell graft donor, collected from the stem cell graft. The chain couples TRBV25-1 to TRBJ2-5, with 9 bases identical to TRBD1. The CDR3 region is CASSGRQGVGETQYF. The DNA for the CDR3 is TGTGCCAGCAGTGGCAGACAGGGGGTGGGGGAGACCCAGTACTTC.